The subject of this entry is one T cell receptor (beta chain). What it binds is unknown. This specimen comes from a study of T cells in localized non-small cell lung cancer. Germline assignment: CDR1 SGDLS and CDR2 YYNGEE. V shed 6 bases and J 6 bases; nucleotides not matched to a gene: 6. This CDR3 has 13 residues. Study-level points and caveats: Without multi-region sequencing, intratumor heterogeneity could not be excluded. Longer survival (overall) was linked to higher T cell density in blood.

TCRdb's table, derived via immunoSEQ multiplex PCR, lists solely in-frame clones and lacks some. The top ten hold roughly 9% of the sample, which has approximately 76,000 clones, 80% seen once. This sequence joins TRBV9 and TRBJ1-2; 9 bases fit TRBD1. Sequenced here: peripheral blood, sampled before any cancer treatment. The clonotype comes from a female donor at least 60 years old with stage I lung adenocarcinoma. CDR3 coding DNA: TGTGCCAGCACCGCACAGGGGGCGGATGGCTACACCTTC. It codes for CASTAQGADGYTF.